This T cell receptor (beta chain) is drawn from a study of human T cells and chemical hapten exposure. The overall study: Diphenylcyclopropenone was administered weekly to the scalp of patients throughout the roughly 24-week study. TCR yields per sample varied, mainly owing to small pooled library volume differences.

Time point meaning: pre-sensitization, week 0. Documented treatment: therapeutic diphenylcyclopropenone sensitization with weekly scalp DPC. Germline V gene data show CDR1 as MNHEY and CDR2 as SVGEGT. The CDR3 has 17 residues. Losses at the gene ends were 4 bases for V and 5 bases for J; bases not matched to a gene: 14. General study points: Significantly greater numbers of large CDR3 similarity clusters came from expanded TCRs than from controls. No alteration of TCRs above 1 in 1000 frequency was seen with DPC sensitization.

A remark on this clonotype: The antigen remains undetermined.

TCRdb fed the RACE reads into MiXCR, producing one record per CDR3 protein. Of about 120,000 distinct CDR3 sequences listed, roughly 13% are singletons. Sequencing used whole blood, obtained in connection with sensitization to the hapten diphenylcyclopropenone (DPC). The V gene is TRBV6-2 or TRBV6-3, the J gene TRBJ2-1; 7 nucleotides agree with TRBD2. The source of this sequence is a woman between 18 and 30 years old with alopecia areata. Some clones in this sample may be carry-over from other donors' samples. CDR3 residues: CASSFDLSAGLDNEQFF. CDR3 DNA: TGTGCCAGCAGTTTTGATCTCTCAGCGGGGTTGGACAATGAGCAGTTCTTC.